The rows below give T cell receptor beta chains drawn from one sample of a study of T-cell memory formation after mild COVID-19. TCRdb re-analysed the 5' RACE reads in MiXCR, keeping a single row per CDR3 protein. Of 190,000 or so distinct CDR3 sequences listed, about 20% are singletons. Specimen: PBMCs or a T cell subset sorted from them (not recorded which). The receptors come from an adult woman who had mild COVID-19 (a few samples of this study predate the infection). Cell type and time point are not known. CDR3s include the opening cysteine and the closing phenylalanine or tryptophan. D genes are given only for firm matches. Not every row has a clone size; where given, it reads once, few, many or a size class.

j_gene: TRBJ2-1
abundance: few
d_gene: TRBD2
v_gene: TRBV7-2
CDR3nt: TGTGCCAGCAGCCGTCTAGGACGGGACTACTACAATGAGCAGTTCTTC
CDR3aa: CASSRLGRDYYNEQFF

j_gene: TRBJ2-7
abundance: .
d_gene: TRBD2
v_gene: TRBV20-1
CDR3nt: TGCAGTGCTGTGACTAGCGGGAGTTTCTACGAGCAGTACTTC
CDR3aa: CSAVTSGSFYEQYF

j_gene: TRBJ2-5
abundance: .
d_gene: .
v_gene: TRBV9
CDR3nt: TGTGCCAGCAGCGTAGAAGGGGGTAGCGGAGAGACCCAGTACTTC
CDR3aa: CASSVEGGSGETQYF

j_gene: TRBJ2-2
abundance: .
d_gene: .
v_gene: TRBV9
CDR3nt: TGTGCCAGCAACGTAGTCGGGGCCAAAAACACCGGGGAGCTGTTTTTT
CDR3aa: CASNVVGAKNTGELFF

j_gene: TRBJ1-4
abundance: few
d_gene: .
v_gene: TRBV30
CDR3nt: TGTGCCTGGAGTGTACTCGGTGAAAAACTGTTTTTT
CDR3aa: CAWSVLGEKLFF

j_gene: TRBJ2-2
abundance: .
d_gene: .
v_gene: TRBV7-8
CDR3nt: TGTGCCAGCAGCTTAGCAATCGGCTTAACGTACAAGAACACCGGGGAGCTGTTTTTT
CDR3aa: CASSLAIGLTYKNTGELFF

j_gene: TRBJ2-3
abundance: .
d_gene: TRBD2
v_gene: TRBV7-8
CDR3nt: TGTGCCAGCAGCAGCCGACTAGCGCCTACCACAGATACGCAGTATTTT
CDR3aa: CASSSRLAPTTDTQYF

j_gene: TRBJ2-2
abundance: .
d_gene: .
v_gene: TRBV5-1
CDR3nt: TGCGCCAGCAGCACCTCTCGAAACACCGGGGAGCTGTTTTTT
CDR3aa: CASSTSRNTGELFF

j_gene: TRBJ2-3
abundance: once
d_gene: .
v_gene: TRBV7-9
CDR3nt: TGTGCCAGCAGCTTACTTGCGGAGGATACGCAGTATTTT
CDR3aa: CASSLLAEDTQYF

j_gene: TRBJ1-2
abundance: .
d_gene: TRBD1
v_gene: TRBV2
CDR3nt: TGTGCCAGCAGTGAGAGGGGGACAGATTTGGGACGCGATTTTTATGGCTACACCTTC
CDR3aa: CASSERGTDLGRDFYGYTF

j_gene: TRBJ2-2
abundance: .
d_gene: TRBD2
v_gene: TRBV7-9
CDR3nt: TGTGCCAGCAGCTTACCGGGGGGAGTAGGCACCGGGGAGCTGTTTTTT
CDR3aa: CASSLPGGVGTGELFF

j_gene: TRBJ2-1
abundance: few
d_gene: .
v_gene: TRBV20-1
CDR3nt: TGCAGTGCTAGAGATCTCAGGGGATCGTTCTTC
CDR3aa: CSARDLRGSFF

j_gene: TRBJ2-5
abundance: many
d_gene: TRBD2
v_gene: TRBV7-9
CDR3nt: TGTGCCAGCAGCTTAATCAGCGCGGGGGGCCAAGAGACCCAGTACTTC
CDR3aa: CASSLISAGGQETQYF

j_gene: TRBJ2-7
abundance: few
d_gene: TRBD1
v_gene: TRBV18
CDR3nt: TGTGCCAGCTCACCCCAGGGACAGGGAAGATACGAGCAGTACTTC
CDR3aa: CASSPQGQGRYEQYF

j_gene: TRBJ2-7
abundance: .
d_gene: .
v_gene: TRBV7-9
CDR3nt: TGTGCCAGCACCCTCCGTGGCTACGAGCAGTACTTC
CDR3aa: CASTLRGYEQYF

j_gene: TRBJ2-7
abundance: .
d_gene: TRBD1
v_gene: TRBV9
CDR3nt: TGTGCCAGCAGCGTCGGGACAGGGGCCGGGTACGAGCAGTACTTC
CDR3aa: CASSVGTGAGYEQYF

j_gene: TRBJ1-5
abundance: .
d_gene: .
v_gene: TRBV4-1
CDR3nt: TGCGCCAGCAGCCAACTGGGACTCGATCAGCCCCAGCATTTT
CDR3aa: CASSQLGLDQPQHF

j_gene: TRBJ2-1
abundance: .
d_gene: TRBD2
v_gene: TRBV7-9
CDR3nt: TGTGCCAGCAGCGCGCCGGGACTAGTGGTTGAGCAGTTCTTC
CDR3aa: CASSAPGLVVEQFF

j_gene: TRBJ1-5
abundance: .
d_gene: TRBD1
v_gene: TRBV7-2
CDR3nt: TGTGCCAGCAGCGGGAACAGGGGGACAGAATACAATCAGCCCCAGCATTTT
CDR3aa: CASSGNRGTEYNQPQHF

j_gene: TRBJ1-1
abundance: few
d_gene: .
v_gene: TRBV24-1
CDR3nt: TGTGCCACCAGTGATTTGAGGGACGGGGCTTTCTTT
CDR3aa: CATSDLRDGAFF

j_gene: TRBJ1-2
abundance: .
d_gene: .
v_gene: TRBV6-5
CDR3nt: TGTGCCAGCACCGCAGGGGTTGGTAACTATGGCTACACCTTC
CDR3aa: CASTAGVGNYGYTF

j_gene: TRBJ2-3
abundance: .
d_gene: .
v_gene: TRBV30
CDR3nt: TGTGCCTGGAGTGTACCGAGTACTAGCACAGATACGCAGTATTTT
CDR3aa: CAWSVPSTSTDTQYF

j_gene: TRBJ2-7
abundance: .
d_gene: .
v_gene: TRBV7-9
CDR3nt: TGTGCCAGCAGCTTAGATACCACCGGACGAGGAGACGAGCAGTACTTC
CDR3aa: CASSLDTTGRGDEQYF

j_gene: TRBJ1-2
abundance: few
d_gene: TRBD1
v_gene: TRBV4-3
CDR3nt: TGCGCCAGCAGCCAAGCCCGGCAGGGGGAACACTATGGCTACACCTTC
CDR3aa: CASSQARQGEHYGYTF

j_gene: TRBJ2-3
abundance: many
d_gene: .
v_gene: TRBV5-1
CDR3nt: TGCGCCAGCAGCACCGGCGACAGCACAGATACGCAGTATTTT
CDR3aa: CASSTGDSTDTQYF

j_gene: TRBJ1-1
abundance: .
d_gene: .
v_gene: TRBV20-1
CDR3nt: TGCAGTGCGACGGACGGGAACACTGAAGCTTTCTTT
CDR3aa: CSATDGNTEAFF

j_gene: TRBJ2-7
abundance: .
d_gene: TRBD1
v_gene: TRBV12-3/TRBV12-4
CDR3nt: TGTGCCAGCAGGGGGGACAGCTCCTACGAGCAGTACTTC
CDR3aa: CASRGDSSYEQYF

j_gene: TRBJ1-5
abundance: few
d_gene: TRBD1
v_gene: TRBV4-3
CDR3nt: TGCGCCAGCAGCCACGACCTGACAGGGGGCGCAAGTCAGCCCCAGCATTTT
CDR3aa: CASSHDLTGGASQPQHF

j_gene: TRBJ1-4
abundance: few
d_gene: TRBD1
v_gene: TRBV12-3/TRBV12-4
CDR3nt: TGTGCCAGCAGTAGGGGACAGGGGACTAATGAAAAACTGTTTTTT
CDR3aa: CASSRGQGTNEKLFF

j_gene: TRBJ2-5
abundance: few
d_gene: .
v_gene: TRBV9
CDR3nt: TGTGCCAGCAGTCGGGGGAACCTCAGGTGGGAGACCCAGTACTTC
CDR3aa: CASSRGNLRWETQYF

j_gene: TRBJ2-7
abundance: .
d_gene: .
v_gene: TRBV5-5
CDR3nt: TGTGCCAGCAGCCCTGGGCCTTCAGAGTACTTC
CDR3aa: CASSPGPSEYF

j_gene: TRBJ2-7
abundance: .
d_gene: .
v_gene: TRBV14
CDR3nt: TGTGCCAGCAGCCTAAAGCGGAACCCCGGCTACGAGCAGTACTTC
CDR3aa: CASSLKRNPGYEQYF

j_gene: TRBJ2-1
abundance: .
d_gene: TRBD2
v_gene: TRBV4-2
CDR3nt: TGTGCCAGCAGGCGGGACGCCGCTATAGCGGGAGTTTTCCACAATGAGCAGTTCTTC
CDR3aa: CASRRDAAIAGVFHNEQFF

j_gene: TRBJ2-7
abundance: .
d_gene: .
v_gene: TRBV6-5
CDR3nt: TGTGCCAGCAGTTACTCGACGGGCCTTTCCTACGAGCAGTACTTC
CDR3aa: CASSYSTGLSYEQYF

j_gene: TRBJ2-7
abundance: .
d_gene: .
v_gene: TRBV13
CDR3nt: TGTGCCAGCAGCTTAGGCCCACTGACTCAATCTTTCTACGAGCAGTACTTC
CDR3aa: CASSLGPLTQSFYEQYF

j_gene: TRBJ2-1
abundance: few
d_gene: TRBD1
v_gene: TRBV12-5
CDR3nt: TGTGCTAGTGGTTTATGTCGAGGGCAGGGGGTTTGCGATGAGCAGTTCTTC
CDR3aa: CASGLCRGQGVCDEQFF

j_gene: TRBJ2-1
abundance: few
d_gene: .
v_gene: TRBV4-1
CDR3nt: TGCGCCAGCAGTCCAGAACAGGTAGTCAATGAGCAGTTCTTC
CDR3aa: CASSPEQVVNEQFF

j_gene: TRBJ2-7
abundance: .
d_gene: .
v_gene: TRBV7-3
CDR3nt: TGTGCCAGCAGCTTAGAGGTAGGGGACGAGCAGTACTTC
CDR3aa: CASSLEVGDEQYF

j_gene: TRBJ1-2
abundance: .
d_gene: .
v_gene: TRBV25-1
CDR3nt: TGTGCCAGCAGCCTGATGGGGGGCTACACCTTC
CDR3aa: CASSLMGGYTF

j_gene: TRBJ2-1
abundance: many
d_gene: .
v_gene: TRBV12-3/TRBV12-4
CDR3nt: TGTGCCAGCAGTTTAACTTACAATGAGCAGTTCTTC
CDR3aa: CASSLTYNEQFF

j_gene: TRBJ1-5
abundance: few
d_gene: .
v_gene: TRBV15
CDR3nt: TGTGCCACCAGAGGAGGGGGTATTCAAAGCAATCAGCCCCAGCATTTT
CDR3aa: CATRGGGIQSNQPQHF

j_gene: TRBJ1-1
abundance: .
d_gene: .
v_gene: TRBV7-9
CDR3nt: TGTGCCAGCAGCTTCCCGCAGGACACTGAAGCTTTCTTT
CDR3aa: CASSFPQDTEAFF

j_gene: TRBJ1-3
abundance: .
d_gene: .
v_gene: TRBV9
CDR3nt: TGTGCCAGCAGCGCCCTAGGGGCGAAGTGGGGCACCATATATTTT
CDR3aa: CASSALGAKWGTIYF

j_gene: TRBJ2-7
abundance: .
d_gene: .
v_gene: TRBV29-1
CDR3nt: TGCAGCGTTGAATTAGGGGTGGAGATGGGTAAGGGCGAGCAGTACTTC
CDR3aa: CSVELGVEMGKGEQYF

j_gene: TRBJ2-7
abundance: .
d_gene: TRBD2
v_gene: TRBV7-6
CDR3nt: TGTGCCAGCAGGATCGTAGCGGGAGGGTCCTACGAGCAGTACTTC
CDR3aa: CASRIVAGGSYEQYF

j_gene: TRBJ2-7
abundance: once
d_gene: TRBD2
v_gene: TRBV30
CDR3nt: TGTGCCTGGAGACAACTAGCGGGAGGTTTTGGGGAGCAGTACTTC
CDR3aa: CAWRQLAGGFGEQYF

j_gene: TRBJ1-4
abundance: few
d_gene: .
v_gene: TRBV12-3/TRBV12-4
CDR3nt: TGTGCCAGCAGCCAGGGGAATAATGAAAAACTGTTTTTT
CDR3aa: CASSQGNNEKLFF

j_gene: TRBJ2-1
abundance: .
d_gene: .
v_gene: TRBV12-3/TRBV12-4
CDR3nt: TGTGCCAGCAGTTCCTCGGAGCAGTTCTTC
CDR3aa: CASSSSEQFF

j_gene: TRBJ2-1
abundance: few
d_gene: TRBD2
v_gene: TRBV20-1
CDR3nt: TGCAGTGCTAGAGGCGGGGGGGCCCGTGAGCAGTTCTTC
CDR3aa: CSARGGGAREQFF

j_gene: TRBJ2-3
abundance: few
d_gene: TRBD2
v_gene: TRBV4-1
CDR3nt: TGCGCCAGCAGCCCTGGCCCGAGTGAGCGGGGGGGCACAGATACGCAGTATTTT
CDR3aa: CASSPGPSERGGTDTQYF